This T cell receptor beta chain appears in the sequencing data of a study of blood T cell repertoires in COVID-19. The wider study: Both acute and convalescent COVID-19 samples were obtained from the United States, Italy and Spain.

In the original processing: Counts of nucleated cells, estimated from reference gene primer amplification, were obtained. The assay was immunoSEQ multiplex PCR, and TCRdb's table has in-frame clones only and misses some. V, J and clone size were drawn from that table, and D and trimming were deduced from the DNA. The table shows about 220,000 clones, with over 75% occurring only once. The CDR3 runs 14 residues. The V gene's germline CDR1 is SGHAT and CDR2 FQNNGV. Trimming took 8 bases from V and 2 from J; bases not matched to a gene: 7. The sequence was obtained from a young woman in a cohort exposed to, infected with or recovered from COVID-19 (not recorded which). The chain has TRBV11-2 and TRBJ2-7; TRBD1 matches at 9 bases. The sequencing sample was made of PBMCs or T cells enriched from blood (not recorded which). The DNA of the CDR3 is TGTGCCAGCGTATTGGGGACAGGGCCCTACGAGCAGTACTTC. This sequence encodes CASVLGTGPYEQYF.